This T cell receptor beta chain was found in a study of cytomegalovirus exposure and HLA in healthy donors. Across the study: Of several hundred genotyped donors, about 80% clustered with self-reported Caucasian donors. Whole-study findings and limits: In a later analysis, an Asian-associated ancestry cluster reportedly showed fewer N-insertions than the roughly 700-donor mean.

Comment on this clone: Its target is not known.

This PCR relied on a set of 60 Vbeta primers and 13 Jbeta primers. Measured with immunoSEQ multiplex PCR; TCRdb has only the in-frame clones, and not every one. Of under 200,000 clones in the sample, roughly 80% are singletons; the top ten hold 1.5% to 2%. Germline loops: CDR1 SNHLY, CDR2 FYNNEI. This CDR3 has 16 residues. V was trimmed by 4 bases and J by 3 bases, leaving 19 bases between them. This clonotype was obtained from a young woman in good health and CMV-seronegative. The material sequenced was PBMCs. The V call is TRBV2, the J call TRBJ2-7; possible D gene TRBD2, 7 bases. CDR3 sequence (DNA): TGTGCCAGCAGTGGGGGGCTGGCGGGAGTCCTCTACGAGCAGTACGTC. It specifies CASSGGLAGVLYEQYV.